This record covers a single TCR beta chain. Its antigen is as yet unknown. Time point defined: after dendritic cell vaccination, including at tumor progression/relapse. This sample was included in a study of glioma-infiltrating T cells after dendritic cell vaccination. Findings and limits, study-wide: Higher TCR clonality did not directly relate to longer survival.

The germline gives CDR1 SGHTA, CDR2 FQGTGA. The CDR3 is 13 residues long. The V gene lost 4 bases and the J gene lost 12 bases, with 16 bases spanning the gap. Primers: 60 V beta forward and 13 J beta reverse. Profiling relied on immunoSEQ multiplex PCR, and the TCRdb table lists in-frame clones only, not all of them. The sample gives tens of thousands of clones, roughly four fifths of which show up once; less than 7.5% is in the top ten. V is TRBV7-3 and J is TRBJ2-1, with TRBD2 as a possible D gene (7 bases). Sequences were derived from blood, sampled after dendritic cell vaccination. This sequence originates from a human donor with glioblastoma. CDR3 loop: CASSYETGGRQFF. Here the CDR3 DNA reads TGTGCCAGCAGCTACGAGACGGGGGGCCGGCAGTTCTTC. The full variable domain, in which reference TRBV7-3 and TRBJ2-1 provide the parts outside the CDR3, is GAGVSQTPSNKVTEKGKYVELRCDPISGHTALYWYRQSLGQGPEFLIYFQGTGAADDSGLPNDRFFAVRPEGSVSTLKIQRTERGDSAVYLCASSYETGGRQFFGPGTRLTVL.